Listed below are T cell receptor beta chains from one sample, sequenced in a study of identical twins. MiXCR, applied by TCRdb to the 5' RACE reads, yields one record per CDR3 protein. The sample lists around 1.7 million distinct CDR3 sequences; 32% were seen once. The source material was cord blood. These receptors came from a newborn girl in good health. Each CDR3 is given with its conserved first and last residue. Expanded clones are given a class, and other clones once, few, many or no size at all.

J: TRBJ2-5
V: TRBV24-1
size: .
CDR3: CATSDQTSGKTQYF

J: TRBJ2-5
V: TRBV13
size: many
CDR3: CASSNLDYKTQYF

J: .
V: TRBV7-8
size: .
CDR3: CASSPQGLAGFYEQYF

J: TRBJ1-3
V: TRBV30
size: .
CDR3: CAWSAYRDSRSGNTIYF

J: TRBJ2-1
V: TRBV2
size: .
CDR3: CASSEEIQTYNEQFF

J: TRBJ2-7
V: TRBV6-5
size: .
CDR3: CASSYSPGIAYEQYF

J: TRBJ2-1
V: TRBV7-2
size: .
CDR3: CASSSIADSYNEQFF

J: TRBJ2-3
V: TRBV5-6
size: few
CDR3: CASSVRSGDTQYF

J: TRBJ2-5
V: TRBV11-1
size: few
CDR3: CASSFIAGALETQYF

J: TRBJ2-7
V: TRBV12-3/TRBV12-4
size: .
CDR3: CASSITSGGTYEQYF

J: TRBJ2-1
V: TRBV28
size: .
CDR3: CARRLAGDEQFF

J: TRBJ2-7
V: TRBV6-1
size: few
CDR3: CASSVMGYEQYF

J: TRBJ2-5
V: TRBV24-1
size: few
CDR3: CATSDSGQETQYF

J: TRBJ1-1
V: TRBV25-1
size: .
CDR3: CASRGWNTEAFF

J: TRBJ1-1
V: TRBV14
size: few
CDR3: CASSQDHLGDTEAFF

J: TRBJ1-6
V: TRBV6-1
size: few
CDR3: CASSEWSGQLNSPLHF

J: TRBJ2-7
V: TRBV12-3/TRBV12-4
size: .
CDR3: CASLASYEQYF

J: TRBJ1-1
V: TRBV29-1
size: once
CDR3: CSTGTPNTEAFF

J: TRBJ1-1
V: TRBV12-3/TRBV12-4
size: few
CDR3: CASSLGLQNTEAFF

J: TRBJ1-2
V: TRBV28
size: few
CDR3: CASSLRGGHRYGYTF

J: TRBJ1-4
V: TRBV21-1
size: many
CDR3: CASSKNEKLFF

J: TRBJ2-3
V: TRBV6-5
size: .
CDR3: CASSGGTGVLDTQYF

J: TRBJ2-1
V: TRBV29-1
size: .
CDR3: CSVATRNPNNEQFF

J: TRBJ2-5
V: TRBV6-2/TRBV6-3
size: .
CDR3: CASSYPDYQETQYF

J: TRBJ2-7
V: TRBV11-2
size: .
CDR3: CASSLRPPPYEQYF

J: TRBJ2-3
V: TRBV7-2
size: few
CDR3: CASSSQGYGLTDTQYF

J: TRBJ2-7
V: TRBV20-1
size: few
CDR3: CSASTVLTSYEQYF

J: TRBJ2-7
V: TRBV27
size: .
CDR3: CASIPQSGQSSYEQYF

J: TRBJ1-1
V: TRBV5-1
size: once
CDR3: CASSLAPRQTEAFF

J: TRBJ1-2
V: TRBV25-1
size: .
CDR3: CASSGGQTPLGCTF

J: TRBJ1-1
V: TRBV5-1
size: .
CDR3: CASSLGALGNTEAFF